The 23 T cell receptor beta chains below all came from one sample that was sequenced in a study of radiotherapy plus CTLA-4 blockade in lung cancer (dated by TCRdb to 2016 to 2018). The library came from the immunoSEQ multiplex PCR assay. TCRdb carries this immuneACCESS record with in-frame sequences only. Its versions omit some clonotypes, under half of them owing to an unresolved V gene in the studies checked, with the rest unexplained. Present in this sample are about 68,000 clones, around 80% of which were seen just once. The ten largest account for roughly 10% of the sample. The sample was peripheral blood, taken from a patient treated with radiotherapy plus ipilimumab. The receptors stem from a human donor with non-small cell lung cancer who had a complete response to radiotherapy plus ipilimumab.

V gene TRBV5-6 combines with J gene TRBJ1-2; 7 nucleotides agree with TRBD1. The CDR3 loop spans 13 amino acids. Germline CDR1 is SGHDT and CDR2 is YYEEEE. V was pared by 2 bases and J by 8 bases, with 6 bases of the junction left unmatched. The CDR3 coding sequence is TGTGCCAGCAGCTTAGGAGGGGGCGACGGCTACACCTTC. Its translation: CASSLGGGDGYTF.

The chain recombines TRBV29-1 with TRBJ1-2, with no clear D. The CDR3 loop spans 13 amino acids. Deletions cut 6 bases from V and 5 bases from J, with 16 bases between. From germline, CDR1 is SQVTM and CDR2 ANQGSEA. The CDR3 bases are TGCAGCGTCGCATCAGAGAAAATTTATGGCTACACCTTC. Protein product: CSVASEKIYGYTF.

The V gene is TRBV4-3, the J gene TRBJ2-2; D may be TRBD2 (7 bases). Trimming removed 4 bases from V and 2 bases from J, with 14 bases in between. Germline V gene sequence: CDR1 LGHNA, CDR2 YSLEER. The CDR3 length is 16 residues. The CDR3 DNA sequence: TGCGCCAGCAGCCTAGACGGGGGGCGCAACACCGGGGAGCTGTTTTTT. This codes for CASSLDGGRNTGELFF.

The chain recombines TRBV5-1 with TRBJ1-3, with TRBD1 matching over 7 bases. Looked up from germline, CDR1 is SGHRS and CDR2 is YFSETQ. The V gene end was trimmed by 0 bases and the J gene end by 2 bases; junction bases not matched to a gene: 2. The length of the CDR3 is 15 residues. CDR3 residues: CASSLGDRTGNTIYF. As DNA, the CDR3 is TGCGCCAGCAGCTTGGGGGACAGAACTGGAAACACCATATATTTT. Combining the CDR3 with reference TRBV5-1 and TRBJ1-3 gives the whole variable domain KAGVTQTPRYLIKTRGQQVTLSCSPISGHRSVSWYQQTPGQGLQFLFEYFSETQRNKGNFPGRFSGRQFSNSRSEMNVSTLELGDSALYLCASSLGDRTGNTIYFGEGSWLTVV.

The chain links TRBV7-9 to TRBJ2-1; D call uncertain. Trimming shortened V by 5 bases and J by 5 bases, and 10 bases separated the two germline ends. The CDR3 sequence is 13 residues long. Germline V gene sequence: CDR1 SEHNR, CDR2 FQNEAQ (reference sequence). CDR3 region: CASSQDRDNEQFF. DNA of the CDR3: TGTGCCAGCAGCCAGGATAGGGACAATGAGCAGTTCTTC.

The chain recombines TRBV19 with TRBJ2-6; D is ambiguous. Trimming took off 5 bases at V and 0 bases at J, with 11 bases between the two ends. CDR3 size: 16 residues. Per the germline V gene, CDR1 is LNHDA and CDR2 is SQIVND (reference sequence). The CDR3 coding sequence is TGTGCCAGTAGTCCCCCCCCGAACTCTGGGGCCAACGTCCTGACTTTC. Its protein product is CASSPPPNSGANVLTF.

The chain is built from TRBV4-1 and TRBJ2-1, with TRBD1 identical over 7 bases. Losses at the gene ends were 1 base for V and 5 bases for J; bases not matched to a gene: 2. This CDR3 region has 14 residues. Germline V lookup: CDR1 MGHRA, CDR2 YSYEKL. The CDR3 DNA reads TGCGCCAGCAGCCAAGCCGGGACAGACAATGAGCAGTTCTTC. Its protein is CASSQAGTDNEQFF.

This chain connects TRBV9 to TRBJ2-2, with TRBD1 matching 7 bases. After removal of 4 bases from V and 6 bases from J, the junction contained 6 bases not matched to a gene. The CDR3 loop spans 14 amino acids. In germline, CDR1 is SGDLS, CDR2 YYNGEE. The CDR3 DNA is TGTGCCAGCAGCCCCCGACAGGGAGCCGGGGAGCTGTTTTTT. Protein product: CASSPRQGAGELFF.

The chain has TRBV7-8 and TRBJ1-5, with TRBD1 matching 9 bases. The CDR3 has 14 amino acids. The V and J ends lost 3 bases and 9 bases, in that order; junction bases with no gene match: 6. Germline CDR1 and CDR2: SGHVS and FQNEAQ. As DNA, the CDR3 is TGTGCCAGCAGCTTTGACAGGGGGGATCGGCCCCAGCATTTT. Translated: CASSFDRGDRPQHF. Full variable domain (outside the CDR3, taken from reference TRBV7-8 and TRBJ1-5): GAGVSQSPRYKVAKRGQDVALRCDPISGHVSLFWYQQALGQGPEFLTYFQNEAQLDKSGLPSDRFFAERPEGSVSTLKIQRTQQEDSAVYLCASSFDRGDRPQHFGDGTRLSIL.

This chain joins TRBV15 and TRBJ2-3; D may be TRBD1 (5 bases). The V gene lost 0 bases and the J gene lost 4 bases, with 11 bases spanning the gap. This CDR3 contains 15 residues. From germline, CDR1 is LNHNV and CDR2 YYDKDF (reference sequence). CDR3 DNA: TGTGCCACCAGCAGAGAGCCCAGGGTTGCAGATACGCAGTATTTT. Residues: CATSREPRVADTQYF.

This clone was observed once. The chain links TRBV2 to TRBJ1-4; D not certain. The germline V gene encodes CDR1 SNHLY and CDR2 FYNNEI. Deletions cut 6 bases from V and 4 bases from J, with 9 bases between. This CDR3 contains 13 residues. CDR3 nucleotides: TGTGCCAGCAGGAGGGCTGGTAATGAAAAACTGTTTTTT. Protein product: CASRRAGNEKLFF.

The CDR3 protein is CASSQRLTSGTDTQYF. The CDR3 DNA reads as TGCGCCAGCAGCCAAAGGTTGACTAGCGGGACGGATACGCAGTATTTT. The chain is built from TRBV4-1 and TRBJ2-3, with 11 bases lining up with TRBD2. Germline V lookup: CDR1 MGHRA, CDR2 YSYEKL. J gave up 6 bases and V 2 bases, and 7 bases lay outside the gene matches. CDR3 length: 16 residues.

The genes are TRBV29-1 and TRBJ2-5; 11 bases are shared with TRBD2. V shed 6 bases and J 0 bases; nucleotides not matched to a gene: 3. The CDR3 spans 14 residues. Germline V gene data show CDR1 as SQVTM and CDR2 as ANQGSEA. CDR3 in DNA: TGCAGCGTCGGGACTAGCGGAAACCAAGAGACCCAGTACTTC. Translation: CSVGTSGNQETQYF.

The table lists this clone with a few counts. This sequence joins TRBV5-4 and TRBJ2-7; TRBD1 or TRBD2 may be the D gene (6 bases each). V was cut by 4 bases and J by 5 bases, with 22 bases left in between. Looked up from germline, CDR1 is SGHNT and CDR2 is YYREEE (reference sequence). The CDR3 spans 16 residues. The CDR3 DNA reads TGTGCCAGCAGCCCTGGAGGGGGAGGAGTTGTCCACGAGCAGTACTTC. It yields the protein CASSPGGGGVVHEQYF.

V usage is TRBV19 and J usage is TRBJ2-3; the D is unclear. V was pared by 0 bases and J by 2 bases, with 6 bases between. This CDR3 comprises 14 residues. Germline CDR1 is LNHDA and CDR2 is SQIVND (reference sequence). The CDR3 DNA sequence: TGTGCCAGTAGTATAGATAGGTTCACAGATACGCAGTATTTT. Protein sequence: CASSIDRFTDTQYF.

The rearrangement joins TRBV9 to TRBJ1-2; D remains ambiguous. Per germline, CDR1 SGDLS and CDR2 YYNGEE. This CDR3 is built from 16 residues. V was pared by 3 bases and J by 2 bases, with 17 bases between. The CDR3 loop is CASSGPAQFLNYGYTF. CDR3 coding DNA: TGTGCCAGCAGCGGGCCAGCCCAGTTTCTAAACTATGGCTACACCTTC. The variable domain in full, completed from reference TRBV9 and TRBJ1-2, reads DSGVTQTPKHLITATGQRVTLRCSPRSGDLSVYWYQQSLDQGLQFLIQYYNGEERAKGNILERFSAQQFPDLHSELNLSSLELGDSALYFCASSGPAQFLNYGYTFGSGTRLTVV.

The J gene is TRBJ1-4, the V gene TRBV19, with D uncertain. The CDR3 consists of 16 residues. The germline CDR1 and CDR2 sequences are LNHDA and SQIVND (reference sequence). V was shortened by 8 bases and J by 2 bases, with 18 bases between the two germline ends. The CDR3 spells CASHTPAIGTNEKLFF. CDR3 nucleotide sequence: TGTGCCAGTCATACCCCCGCGATCGGGACTAATGAAAAACTGTTTTTT.

V gene TRBV29-1 combines with J gene TRBJ1-4; the D is unclear. CDR3 length equals 15 residues. Germline V CDR1 and CDR2: SQVTM, ANQGSEA. The V gene lost 1 base and the J gene lost 9 bases, with 18 bases spanning the gap. The CDR3 nucleotides read TGCAGCGTTGAAGGCGAGGTCCTCAGCGGGCAAAAACTGTTTTTT. Translated, it gives CSVEGEVLSGQKLFF.

This chain uses TRBV19 with TRBJ2-3, with TRBD2 as a possible D gene (6 bases). This CDR3 spans 17 amino acids. Trimming removed 5 bases from V and 2 bases from J, with 20 bases in between. CDR1 is LNHDA, CDR2 SQIVND, per germline (reference sequence). The CDR3 bases are TGTGCCAGTAGTGACCGGAGGTCCTGGCGGGACACAGATACGCAGTATTTT. Its translation is CASSDRRSWRDTDTQYF.

V is TRBV9 and J is TRBJ2-3; no firm D call. V lost 0 bases, J lost 5 bases, and 10 bases lay in between. The CDR3 runs to 14 residues. Germline assignment: CDR1 SGDLS and CDR2 YYNGEE. The CDR3 sequence: CASSVVDSGDTQYF. DNA for the CDR3: TGTGCCAGCAGCGTAGTGGATTCCGGAGATACGCAGTATTTT.

The chain recombines TRBV7-8 with TRBJ2-7; weak D call: TRBD1 (5 bases). The CDR3 has 14 amino acids. Germline V CDR1 and CDR2: SGHVS, FQNEAQ. Trimming shortened V by 1 base and J by 4 bases, and 11 bases separated the two germline ends. CDR3 sequence (DNA): TGTGCCAGCAGCTTAGAGGACAAAAGGTACGAGCAGTACGTC. Translating gives CASSLEDKRYEQYV.

The chain carries TRBV19 and TRBJ1-1; D is undetermined. The V end lost 5 bases, the J end lost 0 bases, and 10 bases lay between the germline ends. In germline, CDR1 is LNHDA, CDR2 SQIVND (reference sequence). The CDR3 spans 14 residues. The CDR3 DNA reads as TGTGCCAGTAGTCCTCAGAAAATGAACACTGAAGCTTTCTTT. Protein: CASSPQKMNTEAFF.

V gene TRBV12-5 combines with J gene TRBJ1-4; D is ambiguous. Germline V gene sequence: CDR1 LGHNT, CDR2 FRNRAP. Trimming shortened V by 4 bases and J by 7 bases, and 7 bases separated the two germline ends. The CDR3 is 12 amino acids. The CDR3 DNA reads as TGTGCTAGTGGTTCTCCGGGTGAAAAACTGTTTTTT. Protein sequence: CASGSPGEKLFF.